The 5 T cell receptor beta chains below come from one sample, sequenced in a study of T-cell memory formation after mild COVID-19. One entry per CDR3 protein, called by TCRdb with MiXCR from the 5' RACE reads. In the table there are fewer than 650,000 distinct CDR3 sequences, roughly a sixth of which are singletons. The sequencing sample was made of PBMCs or a T cell subset sorted from them (not recorded which). The receptors come from an adult woman who had mild COVID-19 (a few samples of this study predate the infection). Cell type and time point are not known.

This chain joins TRBV20-1 and TRBJ2-3; D gene uncertain. This CDR3 region has 13 residues. V was pared by 1 base and J by 6 bases, with 11 bases between. The germline V gene has CDR1 DFQATT and CDR2 SNEGSKA (reference sequence). The CDR3 here is CSARGSPGDTQYF. The CDR3 nucleotides read TGCAGTGCTAGAGGATCCCCCGGTGATACGCAGTATTTT.

This clonotype was detected many times. The chain employs TRBV19 and TRBJ1-1; no reliable D call. Between the trimmed V and J ends, which lost 5 bases and 6 bases, there was a span of 16 bases. The germline V gene has CDR1 LNHDA and CDR2 SQIVND (reference sequence). CDR3 size: 14 residues. CDR3 region: CASSVASGVPEAFF. In DNA form, the CDR3 reads TGTGCCAGTAGTGTGGCCTCGGGTGTTCCTGAAGCTTTCTTT.

This chain uses TRBV11-3 with TRBJ2-3; the match to TRBD1 covers 7 bases. Germline trimming cut 4 bases from V and 1 base from J; bases unmatched to any gene: 8. Germline loops: CDR1 SGHNT, CDR2 YENEEA. CDR3 length: 16 residues. The CDR3 region is CASSSGQYLGTDTQYF. The CDR3 DNA follows: TGTGCCAGCAGCTCGGGACAGTATCTTGGCACAGATACGCAGTATTTT.

The chain couples TRBV7-9 to TRBJ1-1; unclear D gene. CDR1 is SEHNR and CDR2 is FQNEAQ in the germline V gene (reference sequence). This CDR3 contains 15 residues. Trimming shortened V by 5 bases and J by 0 bases, and 13 bases separated the two germline ends. DNA of the CDR3: TGTGCCAGCAGCCCCCGGGTGGGAATGAACACTGAAGCTTTCTTT. Its protein is CASSPRVGMNTEAFF.

The V gene is TRBV7-2, the J gene TRBJ1-2; D is uncertain. The CDR3 is 17 amino acids. Germline V gene sequence: CDR1 SGHTA, CDR2 FQGNSA. V was cut by 1 base and J by 4 bases, with 19 bases left in between. The CDR3 region has the DNA TGTGCCAGCAGCTTAGGTGCCGCCGGAGGGTCTCTCTATGGCTACACCTTC. Protein product: CASSLGAAGGSLYGYTF.